The clone carrying this TCR beta chain occurred a few times. Antigen specificity is unknown. The CDR3 runs to 16 residues. The V end lost 7 bases, the J end lost 2 bases, and 20 bases lay between the germline ends. Germline CDR1 is MDHEN and CDR2 is SYDVKM. This sample is drawn from a study of tumor and adjacent non-tumor tissue in lung cancer. As for the study in general: Stage I to III disease affected 10 men and 5 women aged about 31 to 80.

Study-wide results and caveats: Tumor TCR diversity, when higher, was linked to shorter survival.

RNA was extracted from bulk tissue without any cell sorting. Newly diagnosed lung cancer patients had thoracic surgery in China, August–late 2014, without prior chemotherapy. A modified ARM-PCR protocol with three rounds of nested PCR amplified TCRbeta. From the multiplex PCR reads, TCRdb called clonotypes with MiXCR, one entry per CDR3 protein. In the table there are about 76,000 distinct CDR3 sequences, about two thirds of which are singletons. The sequencing input was lung tumor tissue. This chain joins TRBV28 and TRBJ1-2, with D unresolved. The sequence was collected from a woman in her seventies with non-small cell lung cancer. The CDR3 reads CASNSLKGLANYGYTF. The CDR3 DNA is TGTGCCAGCAATAGTCTCAAAGGACTGGCAAACTATGGCTACACCTTC.